This paragraph reports one T cell receptor beta chain. Antigen: not known. These data are taken from a study of T cell repertoires in cytomegalovirus infection. Study-level results: HLA-C-restricted CMV clonotypes gave the most frequent clonotype in two of eight donors.

V lost 1 base to trimming and J lost 9 bases, with 9 bases between them. The CDR3 loop spans 12 amino acids. Using its own MiXCR run on the reads, TCRdb lists one record per CDR3 protein. The data show about 770,000 distinct CDR3 sequences, about 28% seen once. The chain links TRBV12-3 or TRBV12-4 to TRBJ1-1; D uncertain. The TCR was taken from a human donor in good health (CMV status not recorded). Some clones in this sample may be carry-over from other donors' samples. The specimen comprised cultured CD8+ T cells from PBMCs, sampled from culture after CMV antigen stimulation. CDR3: CASSLGTRKAFF. The CDR3 coding sequence is TGTGCCAGCAGTTTAGGGACCCGGAAAGCTTTCTTT.